These 13 T cell receptor beta chains share one sample of origin, sequenced in a study of shared clonotypes between healthy human individuals. Method: immunoSEQ multiplex PCR; TCRdb's copy keeps in-frame clones and lacks some. Here the sample spans some 2,100,000 clones, approximately 94% being singletons. Selected positively for CCR7 and CD45RO-negative, naive CD8 cells excluded terminally differentiated effector memory CD45RA+ cells. The specimen was naive CD8+ T cells from PBMCs. The receptors shown here come from a man younger than 35 in good health. Some clones in this sample may be carry-over from other donors' samples.

The chain links TRBV4-1 to TRBJ1-2; perhaps TRBD1 as D (5 bases). Trimming took 4 bases from V and 7 from J, leaving 19 bases between them. Germline values: CDR1 MGHRA, CDR2 YSYEKL. The CDR3 consists of 15 residues. CDR3 in amino acids: CASSPALGAVGGYTF. The CDR3 DNA follows: TGCGCCAGCAGCCCCGCTCTTGGGGCGGTTGGTGGCTACACCTTC.

The chain couples TRBV7-9 to TRBJ2-2; 8 bases align to TRBD2. Trimming at V came to 4 bases and at J to 0 bases, leaving 4 bases not matched to a gene. Germline CDR1 SEHNR, CDR2 FQNEAQ (reference sequence). The CDR3 spans 16 residues. The DNA of the CDR3 is TGTGCCAGCAGCTACCGACTAGCGACGAACACCGGGGAGCTGTTTTTT. It encodes CASSYRLATNTGELFF.

The chain combines TRBV5-6 with TRBJ2-1, with 8 bases lining up with TRBD2. Germline V gene sequence: CDR1 SGHDT, CDR2 YYEEEE. With V trimmed by 4 bases and J by 7 bases, 10 bases remained unmatched. This CDR3 comprises 15 residues. CDR3 sequence reads: CASSTAGVRYNEQFF. DNA of the CDR3: TGTGCCAGCAGCACAGCGGGAGTTAGGTATAATGAGCAGTTCTTC.

The chain uses TRBV5-1 and TRBJ1-6; TRBD1 matches 8 bases. The CDR3 consists of 17 residues. With V trimmed by 2 bases and J by 1 base, 5 bases remained unmatched. CDR1 and CDR2 from the germline V gene are SGHRS and YFSETQ. The CDR3 reads CASSFGQGGSYNSPLHF. The CDR3 coding sequence is TGCGCCAGCAGCTTCGGACAGGGAGGGTCCTATAATTCACCCCTCCACTTT.

About this clone itself: This sample includes further DNA sequences coding for the same CDR3. In nucleotides, the CDR3 is TGTGCCAGCAGTTTAAGGGGTGGCGAGCAGTACTTC. Residues: CASSLRGGEQYF. V gene TRBV27 combines with J gene TRBJ2-7, with a possible D match to TRBD1 (5 bases). Per germline, CDR1 MNHEY and CDR2 SMNVEV (reference sequence). The CDR3 covers 12 residues. Deletions cut 2 bases from V and 6 bases from J, with 8 bases between.

This chain uses TRBV30 with TRBJ2-1, with 9 bases aligning to TRBD1. The germline V gene has CDR1 GTSNPN and CDR2 SVGIG (reference sequence). This CDR3 spans 17 amino acids. With 1 base clipped from V and 7 bases from J, the junction kept 14 bases outside the gene matches. CDR3 sequence reads: CAWSDVPSGTGSNEQFF. The DNA of the CDR3 is TGTGCCTGGAGTGACGTTCCCTCGGGGACAGGGTCAAATGAGCAGTTCTTC.

The genes are TRBV27 and TRBJ1-1, with D perhaps matching TRBD1 (5 bases). Trimming took off 7 bases at V and 2 bases at J, with 17 bases between the two ends. Germline CDR1 and CDR2: MNHEY and SMNVEV (reference sequence). The CDR3 spans 15 residues. Here the CDR3 DNA reads TGTGCCAGCAACTCACAGGAGGGGTTTAACACTGAAGCTTTCTTT. It codes for CASNSQEGFNTEAFF.

The J gene is TRBJ2-1, the V gene TRBV28, with TRBD2 identical over 8 bases. V was pared by 4 bases and J by 2 bases, with 10 bases of the junction left unmatched. The CDR3 is 17 residues long. Per the germline V gene, CDR1 is MDHEN and CDR2 is SYDVKM. The CDR3 here is CASSSLLSGGTYNEQFF. The DNA of the CDR3 is TGTGCCAGCAGTTCACTACTCAGCGGGGGCACCTACAATGAGCAGTTCTTC. The entire variable domain, with the rest obtained from reference TRBV28 and TRBJ2-1, is as follows: DVKVTQSSRYLVKRTGEKVFLECVQDMDHENMFWYRQDPGLGLRLIYFSYDVKMKEKGDIPEGYSVSREKKERFSLILESASTNQTSMYLCASSSLLSGGTYNEQFFGPGTRLTVL.

The table lists this clone with a few counts. The gene calls are TRBV19 and TRBJ1-5, with unresolved D. CDR3 length equals 14 residues. Per the germline V gene, CDR1 is LNHDA and CDR2 is SQIVND (reference sequence). Trimming stripped 1 base from V and 5 bases from J, with 9 bases between. The CDR3 is CASSIGEGYQPQHF. Written as DNA, the CDR3 is TGTGCCAGTAGTATAGGAGAAGGGTATCAGCCCCAGCATTTT.

This clone was observed once. The chain links TRBV6-5 to TRBJ2-2, with no clear D. CDR3 size: 14 residues. V gave up 5 bases and J gave up 4 bases, with 11 bases separating them. Germline CDR1 is MNHEY and CDR2 is SVGAGI. CDR3 region: CASSTASPTGELFF. For the CDR3, the DNA is TGTGCCAGCAGTACCGCTAGTCCCACCGGGGAGCTGTTTTTT.

This chain connects TRBV29-1 to TRBJ2-7, with D perhaps matching TRBD1 or TRBD2 (5 bases each). V lost 7 bases, J lost 4 bases, and 23 bases lay in between. Germline lookup yields CDR1 SQVTM and CDR2 ANQGSEA. The CDR3 runs 15 residues. The CDR3, as DNA: TGCAGCGCTCAACAGGCGGCCTACTGGGGGTACGAGCAGTACTTC. It codes for CSAQQAAYWGYEQYF.

This sequence joins TRBV23-1 and TRBJ2-6; D is perhaps TRBD1 (5 bases). TRBV23-1 is annotated as an ORF whose role is uncertain. The CDR3 has 19 residues. Trimming cost V 0 bases and J 0 bases, with 15 bases left between them. CDR3 coding DNA: TGCGCCAGCAGTCAATCGAAGGGGATTAGGGGCTCTGGGGCCAACGTCCTGACTTTC. As protein: CASSQSKGIRGSGANVLTF.

The chain couples TRBV6-6 to TRBJ2-1; no reliable D call. Trimming cost V 5 bases and J 7 bases, with 12 bases left between them. The CDR3 length is 13 residues. Germline loops: CDR1 MNHNY, CDR2 SVGAGI (reference sequence). The CDR3 loop is CASSPNGNNEQFF. DNA for the CDR3: TGTGCCAGCAGTCCCAATGGAAATAATGAGCAGTTCTTC.